Sequencing of this TCR beta chain was carried out in a study of control samples from healthy donors and cancer patients. Germline-derived CDR1 and CDR2 are SNHLY and FYNNEI. This CDR3 spans 10 amino acids. J gave up 15 bases and V 4 bases, and 3 bases lay outside the gene matches. The repertoire was sequenced with immunoSEQ multiplex PCR; TCRdb's copy has only in-frame clones and lacks some. The sample table includes some 180,000 clones. Sequenced input: blood. The rearrangement links TRBV2 to TRBJ2-1, with 7 positions matching TRBD2. The clonotype comes from a woman in her twenties or thirties in good health. CDR3 DNA sequence: TGTGCCAGCAGTGCGACTAGCCCGTTCTTC. Translated: CASSATSPFF.